Detailed here is one T cell receptor beta chain. Antigen specificity is unknown. The assay was immunoSEQ multiplex PCR, and TCRdb's table has in-frame clones only and misses some. Here the sample spans roughly 700,000 clones, roughly 90% being singletons. Germline CDR1 and CDR2: LNHDA and SQIVND (reference sequence). V lost 5 bases and J 1 base, leaving 11 bases between the germline ends. The CDR3 spans 14 residues. These data come from a study of Ad26.COV2.S vaccination and SARS-CoV-2 variants. Study background: It was the COV1001 Ad26.COV2.S trial arm that included the donor. Administration of Ad26.COV2.S was intramuscular, either once or twice 56 days apart. Study-level findings and limits: Across vaccine and placebo recipients, the breadth of non-spike TCRs was similar. Placebo recipients showed lower spike-specific TCR breadth than vaccinees.

As to treatment: around 19 received Ad26.COV2.S at low or high dose, single or two shots; 5 received placebo; per-sample allocation not given. Specimen acquisition occurred on day 63 following the initial vaccine or placebo injection. Sequences were derived from peripheral blood, sampled in a trial of Ad26.COV2.S vaccine versus placebo. The rearrangement joins TRBV19 to TRBJ1-1, with D tentatively TRBD1 (5 bases). The clonotype was recovered from a person aged 18-60 years who received the Ad26.COV2.S COVID-19 vaccine or a placebo. In nucleotides, the CDR3 is TGTGCCAGTAGTTTGCGGGGACCGAACACTGAAGCTTTCTTT. Encoded protein: CASSLRGPNTEAFF. Based on the CDR3 plus reference TRBV19 and TRBJ1-1, the full variable domain is DGGITQSPKYLFRKEGQNVTLSCEQNLNHDAMYWYRQDPGQGLRLIYYSQIVNDFQKGDIAEGYSVSREKKESFPLTVTSAQKNPTAFYLCASSLRGPNTEAFFGQGTRLTVV.